The TCR beta chain under discussion was sequenced for a study of cytomegalovirus exposure and HLA in healthy donors. Study summary: Unique TCRs from HLA-typed donors, 70 million to 85 million of them, were held in an early data release.

60 Vbeta and 13 Jbeta primers were used in PCR. Original handling: Later reanalysis found 60 million to 90 million unique TCR beta chains, approximately 11 million of them shared. Produced via immunoSEQ multiplex PCR; TCRdb's table is partial and in-frame only. The V and J calls and the clone size are those of that table, but D and trimming were determined from the DNA. The sample has over 65,000 clones. As regards this clone: The antigen remains undetermined.

Germline V gene sequence: CDR1 KGHSH, CDR2 LQKENI. Germline trimming cut 1 base from V and 2 bases from J; bases unmatched to any gene: 7. This CDR3 spans 16 amino acids. Study findings and constraints: Earlier results showed most TCR beta V segments being productive about 87% or about 30% of the time.

The chain links TRBV18 to TRBJ1-2, with 7 bases identical to TRBD1. Sample: PBMCs. The sequence came from a woman under 40 in good health and CMV-seronegative. The CDR3 here is CASSPLDRTLNYGYTF. CDR3 coding DNA: TGTGCCAGCTCACCACTGGACAGGACACTGAACTATGGCTACACCTTC. Variable domain in full (rest from reference TRBV18 and TRBJ1-2): NAGVMQNPRHLVRRRGQEARLRCSPMKGHSHVYWYRQLPEEGLKFMVYLQKENIIDESGMPKERFSAEFPKEGPSILRIQQVVRGDSAAYFCASSPLDRTLNYGYTFGSGTRLTVV.